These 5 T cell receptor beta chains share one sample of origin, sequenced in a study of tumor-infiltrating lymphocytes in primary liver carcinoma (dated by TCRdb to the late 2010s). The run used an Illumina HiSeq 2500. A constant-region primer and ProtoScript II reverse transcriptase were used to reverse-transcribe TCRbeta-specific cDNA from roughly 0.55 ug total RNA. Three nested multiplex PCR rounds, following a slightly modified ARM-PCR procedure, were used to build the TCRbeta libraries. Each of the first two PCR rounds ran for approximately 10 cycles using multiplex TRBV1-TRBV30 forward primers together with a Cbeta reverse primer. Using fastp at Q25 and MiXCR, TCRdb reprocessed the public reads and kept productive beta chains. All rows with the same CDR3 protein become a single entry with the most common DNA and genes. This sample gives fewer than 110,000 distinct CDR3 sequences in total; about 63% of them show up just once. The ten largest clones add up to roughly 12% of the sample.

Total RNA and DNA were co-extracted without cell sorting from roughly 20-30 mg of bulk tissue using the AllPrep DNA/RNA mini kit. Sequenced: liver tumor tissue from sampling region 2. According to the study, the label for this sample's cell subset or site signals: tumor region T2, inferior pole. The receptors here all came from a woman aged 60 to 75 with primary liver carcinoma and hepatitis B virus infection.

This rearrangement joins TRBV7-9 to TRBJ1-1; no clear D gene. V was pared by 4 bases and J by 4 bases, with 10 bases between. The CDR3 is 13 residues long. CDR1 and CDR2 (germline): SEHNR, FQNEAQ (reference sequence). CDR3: CASSSQMITEAFF. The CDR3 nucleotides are TGTGCCAGCAGCTCGCAGATGATCACTGAAGCTTTCTTT.

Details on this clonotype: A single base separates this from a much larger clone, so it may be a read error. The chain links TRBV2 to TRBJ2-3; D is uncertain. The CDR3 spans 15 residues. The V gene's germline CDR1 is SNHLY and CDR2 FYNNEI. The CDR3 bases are TGTGCCATCAGTGGCGACCGAGCTAGCACAGATACGCAGTATTTT. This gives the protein CAISGDRASTDTQYF.

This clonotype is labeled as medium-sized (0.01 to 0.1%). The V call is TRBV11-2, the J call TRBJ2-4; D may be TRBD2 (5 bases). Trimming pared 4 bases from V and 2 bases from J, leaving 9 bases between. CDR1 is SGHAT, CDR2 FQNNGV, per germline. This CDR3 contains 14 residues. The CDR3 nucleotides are TGTGCCAGCAGCTCCTGGGAGACCAAAAACATTCAGTACTTC. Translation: CASSSWETKNIQYF.

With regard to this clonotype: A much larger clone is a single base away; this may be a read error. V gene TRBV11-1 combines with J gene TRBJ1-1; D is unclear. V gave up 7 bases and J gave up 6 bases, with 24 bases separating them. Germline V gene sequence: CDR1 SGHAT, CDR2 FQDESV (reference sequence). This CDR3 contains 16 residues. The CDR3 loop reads CASNIGNGGRFPEAFF. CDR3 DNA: TGTGCCAGCAACATTGGGAATGGAGGGCGGTTCCCTGAAGCTTTCTTT. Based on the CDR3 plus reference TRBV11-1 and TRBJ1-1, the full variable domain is EAEVAQSPRYKITEKSQAVAFWCDPISGHATLYWYRQILGQGPELLVQFQDESVVDDSQLPKDRFSAERLKGVDSTLKIQPAELGDSAMYLCASNIGNGGRFPEAFFGQGTRLTVV.

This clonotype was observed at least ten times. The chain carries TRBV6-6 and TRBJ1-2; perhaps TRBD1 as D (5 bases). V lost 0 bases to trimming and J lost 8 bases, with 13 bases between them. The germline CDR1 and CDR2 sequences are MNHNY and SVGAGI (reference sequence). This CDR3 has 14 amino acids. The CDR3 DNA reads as TGTGCCAGCAGTTACTCGCAGGGTACCAACGGCTACACCTTC. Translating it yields CASSYSQGTNGYTF.